These 28 T cell receptor beta chains were sequenced from one sample in a study of a mutant IDH1 vaccine in newly diagnosed glioma. Noted time point: week 23, last vaccination. A single vaccine dose contained 300 ug of mutant IDH1 20-mer peptide, and topical imiquimod was used with it. The antigens for these receptors are not known. Here immunoSEQ multiplex PCR was the method, and the copy in TCRdb shows in-frame clones only, minus some. The sample includes about 82,000 clones, 65% to 90% of them seen just once. The source material was PBMCs, sampled from a glioma patient whose treatment included an IDH1 peptide vaccine. These receptors all come from a man aged 30-40 years with glioma. Some clones in this sample may be carry-over from other donors' samples.

The chain links TRBV5-1 to TRBJ2-3; 8 bases align to TRBD2. V shed 0 bases, J shed 6 bases, and the junction held 3 bases outside the gene matches. The CDR3 totals 14 residues. Germline V gives CDR1 SGHRS, CDR2 YFSETQ. The CDR3 DNA sequence: TGCGCCAGCAGCTTGGGCGGGGGGACGGATACGCAGTATTTT. It is translated as CASSLGGGTDTQYF.

The rearrangement joins TRBV10-3 to TRBJ2-7; D gene ambiguous. From germline, CDR1 is ENHRY and CDR2 SYGVKD. The CDR3 spans 13 residues. V was shortened by 0 bases and J by 7 bases, with 10 bases between the two germline ends. In DNA, the CDR3 is TGTGCCATCAGTGAGTCAACGTCTAGGGAGCAGTACTTC. Encoded protein: CAISESTSREQYF.

This sequence joins TRBV2 and TRBJ2-3; 7 bases fit TRBD2. The length of the CDR3 is 13 residues. The V and J ends lost 8 bases and 1 base, in that order; junction bases with no gene match: 3. Per the germline V gene, CDR1 is SNHLY and CDR2 is FYNNEI. CDR3: CASGAGRTDTQYF. The DNA of the CDR3 is TGTGCCAGCGGAGCGGGACGCACAGATACGCAGTATTTT.

V and J are TRBV7-2 and TRBJ2-3; D not resolved. The CDR3 totals 15 residues. Per germline, CDR1 SGHTA and CDR2 FQGNSA. With 0 bases removed from V and 0 bases from J, the gap between germline ends came to 7 bases. CDR3 amino acids: CASSLAVQSTDTQYF. CDR3 DNA sequence: TGTGCCAGCAGCTTAGCAGTACAGAGCACAGATACGCAGTATTTT.

The chain carries TRBV5-4 and TRBJ1-2; no firm D call. With 0 bases removed from V and 3 bases from J, the gap between germline ends came to 9 bases. CDR3 length: 14 amino acids. Germline V CDR1 and CDR2: SGHNT, YYREEE (reference sequence). This CDR3 reads CASSLVPDYYGYTF. As DNA, the CDR3 is TGTGCCAGCAGCTTGGTACCGGATTACTATGGCTACACCTTC.

CDR3 region: CASSVDPGQERLTGELFF. CDR3 in DNA: TGTGCCAGCAGCGTGGATCCAGGACAGGAAAGACTCACCGGGGAGCTGTTTTTT. The V gene is TRBV9, the J gene TRBJ2-2, with 7 nucleotides matching TRBD1. The germline CDR1 and CDR2 sequences are SGDLS and YYNGEE. V was pared by 2 bases and J by 4 bases, with 14 bases of the junction left unmatched. The CDR3 sequence is 18 residues long.

This chain connects TRBV19 to TRBJ1-2; D is unclear. This CDR3 region has 12 residues. V shed 7 bases and J shed 1 base, with 7 bases lying between them. CDR1 and CDR2 from the germline V gene are LNHDA and SQIVND (reference sequence). The CDR3: CASNERNYGYTF. Written as DNA, the CDR3 is TGTGCCAGTAACGAGCGTAACTATGGCTACACCTTC.

V is TRBV7-6 and J is TRBJ1-3; 9 bases fit TRBD1. There are 15 residues in the CDR3. In germline, CDR1 is SGHVS, CDR2 FNYEAQ. J lost 3 bases, V lost 5 bases, and 5 bases had no gene match. CDR3 sequence: CASSRTGGDGNTIYF. CDR3 DNA: TGTGCCAGCAGCCGAACAGGGGGCGATGGAAACACCATATATTTT.

The J gene is TRBJ2-1, the V gene TRBV5-6, with 8 bases identical to TRBD2. The CDR3 spans 15 residues. V lost 7 bases, J lost 3 bases, and 9 bases stayed unmatched. Per germline, CDR1 SGHDT and CDR2 YYEEEE. In nucleotides, the CDR3 is TGTGCCAGCGAATGGAAACTAGCGGACTACAATGAGCAGTTCTTC. Its protein is CASEWKLADYNEQFF.

The chain is built from TRBV7-2 and TRBJ2-1; perhaps TRBD1 as D (6 bases). The germline V gene encodes CDR1 SGHTA and CDR2 FQGNSA. This CDR3 is built from 15 residues. Trimming shortened V by 7 bases and J by 8 bases, and 21 bases separated the two germline ends. The CDR3 protein is CASTARGSGSDEQFF. The DNA of the CDR3 is TGTGCCAGCACCGCTAGGGGGAGTGGGTCCGATGAGCAGTTCTTC. The full variable domain, with the rest looked up from reference TRBV7-2 and TRBJ2-1, is GAGVSQSPSNKVTEKGKDVELRCDPISGHTALYWYRQSLGQGLEFLIYFQGNSAPDKSGLPSDRFSAERTGGSVSTLTIQRTQQEDSAVYLCASTARGSGSDEQFFGPGTRLTVL.

The rearrangement uses TRBV2 and TRBJ1-1; 8 bases align to TRBD1. The CDR3 runs to 14 residues. Germline lookup yields CDR1 SNHLY and CDR2 FYNNEI. Unmatched junction bases numbered 8, after V lost 4 bases and J lost 7 bases. The CDR3 loop reads CASSARQGSGEAFF. The CDR3 DNA is TGTGCCAGCAGTGCGCGACAGGGGTCTGGTGAAGCTTTCTTT.

The gene calls are TRBV6-1 and TRBJ1-2; possible D gene TRBD1, 6 bases. Germline CDR1 reads MNHNS; CDR2 reads SASEGT. Trimming took off 0 bases at V and 3 bases at J, with 11 bases between the two ends. This CDR3 has 15 amino acids. CDR3 sequence reads: CASSEAGQPYYGYTF. CDR3 nucleotide sequence: TGTGCCAGCAGTGAAGCTGGACAGCCCTACTATGGCTACACCTTC.

The chain uses TRBV21-1 and TRBJ1-2. TRBV21-1 is a known pseudogene. The CDR3 runs to 16 residues. The CDR3 sequence: CASSKAPTGDCYGYTF. CDR3 coding DNA: TGTGCCAGCAGCAAAGCACCGACCGGCGACTGCTATGGCTACACCTTC.

The CDR3 spells CASSLTGQPTQETQYF. In nucleotides, the CDR3 is TGTGCCAGCAGCCTCACGGGACAGCCTACCCAAGAGACCCAGTACTTC. V usage is TRBV5-4 and J usage is TRBJ2-5; the match to TRBD1 covers 7 bases. CDR3 length: 16 residues. V gave up 4 bases and J gave up 1 base; unmatched junction bases: 10. Per germline, CDR1 SGHNT and CDR2 YYREEE (reference sequence).

This chain connects TRBV6-1 to TRBJ2-2; D uncertain. CDR1 MNHNS and CDR2 SASEGT come from the germline V gene. This CDR3 contains 13 residues. The V end was cut by 4 bases, the J end by 7 bases, with 10 bases between. DNA of the CDR3: TGTGCCAGCAGTGGAGCAAGCGTCGGGGAGCTGTTTTTT. It specifies CASSGASVGELFF.

The V call is TRBV7-8, the J call TRBJ1-1; no reliable D call. The CDR3 has 16 amino acids. Germline CDR1 SGHVS, CDR2 FQNEAQ. V was cut by 6 bases and J by 2 bases, with 19 bases left in between. The CDR3 spells CASRKVAGISNTEAFF. In DNA form, the CDR3 reads TGTGCCAGCAGGAAGGTAGCAGGTATATCCAACACTGAAGCTTTCTTT.

This rearrangement joins TRBV28 to TRBJ1-2; TRBD1 might be the D (5 bases). CDR1 and CDR2 from the germline V gene are MDHEN and SYDVKM. Trimming left V 6 bases short and J 5 bases short, with 13 bases between. The CDR3 contains 13 residues. This CDR3 is CASRSKGFYGYTF. As DNA, the CDR3 is TGTGCCAGCAGGTCAAAGGGGTTTTATGGCTACACCTTC.

V usage is TRBV5-1 and J usage is TRBJ2-5; 9 nucleotides line up with TRBD2. This CDR3 has 16 amino acids. Trimming at V came to 4 bases and at J to 5 bases, leaving 12 bases not matched to a gene. Germline CDR1 reads SGHRS; CDR2 reads YFSETQ. CDR3 in DNA: TGCGCCAGCAGCGTGGGGTCGGCGGGAGGGCCGGAGACCCAGTACTTC. Translation gives CASSVGSAGGPETQYF.

The V call is TRBV19, the J call TRBJ2-6, with D unresolved. The V and J ends lost 7 bases and 4 bases respectively, with 14 bases between them. The length of the CDR3 is 15 residues. Germline values: CDR1 LNHDA, CDR2 SQIVND (reference sequence). The CDR3 reads CASTPRVWGANVLTF. The CDR3 nucleotides read TGTGCCAGTACCCCCCGGGTATGGGGGGCCAACGTCCTGACTTTC.

This chain connects TRBV7-7 to TRBJ2-3; D gene ambiguous. V shed 5 bases and J shed 8 bases, with 11 bases lying between them. Germline-derived CDR1 and CDR2 are SSHAT and FNYEAQ (reference sequence). This CDR3 has 12 residues. CDR3 sequence: CASSTAQSTQYF. In DNA, the CDR3 is TGTGCCAGCAGCACCGCCCAAAGTACGCAGTATTTT.

V gene TRBV9 combines with J gene TRBJ1-1; D remains ambiguous. The CDR3 sequence is 14 residues long. CDR1 is SGDLS and CDR2 is YYNGEE in the germline V gene. V dropped 3 bases and J dropped 1 base, with 10 bases sitting between them. CDR3 sequence: CASSASLGNTEAFF. CDR3 coding DNA: TGTGCCAGCAGCGCTAGCCTAGGGAACACTGAAGCTTTCTTT.

The genes are TRBV28 and TRBJ2-1; TRBD2 agrees at 11 bases. The V and J ends lost 6 bases and 5 bases, in that order; junction bases with no gene match: 3. The germline gives CDR1 MDHEN, CDR2 SYDVKM. This CDR3 spans 14 amino acids. CDR3 DNA: TGTGCCAGCAGCGGGACTAGCGGTCACAATGAGCAGTTCTTC. It codes for CASSGTSGHNEQFF.

The V gene is TRBV15, the J gene TRBJ2-7; D might be TRBD1 (6 bases). From germline, CDR1 is LNHNV and CDR2 YYDKDF (reference sequence). Trimming removed 1 base from V and 5 bases from J, with 6 bases in between. The CDR3 runs 12 residues. The CDR3 coding sequence is TGTGCCACCAGCAGAGGGACAGACGAGCAGTACTTC. Encoded protein: CATSRGTDEQYF.

This chain connects TRBV28 to TRBJ2-1; weak D call: TRBD1 (5 bases). Per germline, CDR1 MDHEN and CDR2 SYDVKM. The V end was cut by 6 bases, the J end by 0 bases, with 12 bases between. The length of the CDR3 is 15 residues. The CDR3 DNA reads as TGTGCCAGCAGGACAGATCGACTCTCCTACAATGAGCAGTTCTTC. Translation gives CASRTDRLSYNEQFF. The full variable domain, in which reference TRBV28 and TRBJ2-1 provide the parts outside the CDR3, is DVKVTQSSRYLVKRTGEKVFLECVQDMDHENMFWYRQDPGLGLRLIYFSYDVKMKEKGDIPEGYSVSREKKERFSLILESASTNQTSMYLCASRTDRLSYNEQFFGPGTRLTVL.

This clone was seen a single time. The chain uses TRBV4-1 and TRBJ2-1; either TRBD1 or TRBD2 may fit D (5 bases each). V was cut by 1 base and J by 6 bases, with 16 bases left in between. The CDR3 runs 16 residues. The germline V gene encodes CDR1 MGHRA and CDR2 YSYEKL. DNA for the CDR3: TGCGCCAGCAGCCAAGCGAGGGGCTTCATAAGCAATGAGCAGTTCTTC. Encoded protein: CASSQARGFISNEQFF.

This clone came up once. The V gene is TRBV30, the J gene TRBJ2-5; tentatively, D is TRBD1 or TRBD2 (5 bases each). Near its end, the DNA agrees better with TRBJ2-7, so the J call may be wrong. CDR3 length: 13 residues. CDR1 and CDR2 from the germline V gene are GTSNPN and SVGIG (reference sequence). In DNA form, the CDR3 reads TGTGCCTGGAAACGGGACCGCCCCTACGAGCAGTACTTC. This gives the protein CAWKRDRPYEQYF.

The chain is built from TRBV18 and TRBJ1-5; unclear D gene. This CDR3 comprises 13 residues. Germline-derived CDR1 and CDR2 are KGHSH and LQKENI. V gave up 5 bases and J gave up 4 bases, with 9 bases separating them. The CDR3 reads CASSATLNQPQHF. The CDR3 bases are TGTGCCAGCTCAGCAACGTTGAATCAGCCCCAGCATTTT. The full variable domain, its missing parts supplied by reference TRBV18 and TRBJ1-5, is NAGVMQNPRHLVRRRGQEARLRCSPMKGHSHVYWYRQLPEEGLKFMVYLQKENIIDESGMPKERFSAEFPKEGPSILRIQQVVRGDSAAYFCASSATLNQPQHFGDGTRLSIL.

Only one count was recorded for this clone. The gene calls are TRBV18 and TRBJ2-2; TRBD1 or TRBD2 may be the D gene (5 bases each). Trimming shortened V by 6 bases and J by 5 bases, and 16 bases separated the two germline ends. The CDR3 spans 15 residues. CDR1 and CDR2 (germline): KGHSH, LQKENI. The CDR3 DNA is TGTGCCAGCTCCCCCAGGGATCCGGGGACCGGGGAGCTGTTTTTT. Its protein product is CASSPRDPGTGELFF.